Sequencing of this T cell receptor (beta chain) was carried out in a study of T cells in Graves' hyperthyroidism and ophthalmopathy. Regions amplified from RNA transcripts were the TCR beta CDR3 regions. The TCR CDR3 was amplified in a first-round RT-PCR using the HTBI primer set. From the multiplex PCR reads, TCRdb called clonotypes with MiXCR, one entry per CDR3 protein. This table has 500,000 to 650,000 distinct CDR3 sequences, about 20% appearing once. The length of the CDR3 is 13 residues. Trimming took off 3 bases at V and 1 base at J, with 9 bases between the two ends. The germline gives CDR1 DFQATT, CDR2 SNEGSKA (reference sequence).

Sequenced sample: blood. This clonotype was obtained from a man aged 35 to 55 with Graves' ophthalmopathy. This rearrangement joins TRBV20-1 to TRBJ2-5, with D uncertain. The DNA for the CDR3 is TGCAGTGCTAGCTTTGAGGCCCAAGAGACCCAGTACTTC. This sequence encodes CSASFEAQETQYF.